This passage covers 25 T cell receptor beta chains from one sample sequenced in a study of CD8 T cells in ankylosing spondylitis. Overall study findings and caveats: Among TCR beta sequences, a motif of eight highly homologous variants appeared characteristic of ankylosing spondylitis blood.

No antigen has been identified for these receptors. Each CDR3 protein gets one entry after TCRdb re-called the 5' RACE reads with MiXCR. The sample lists just under 550,000 distinct CDR3 sequences, roughly 13% occurring once. Sequenced: blood, either unsorted or a sorted T cell fraction (not recorded which). These receptors were obtained from a male donor with ankylosing spondylitis.

A few counts support this clonotype. V and J are TRBV12-3 or TRBV12-4 and TRBJ1-5; unclear D gene. V was trimmed by 5 bases and J by 4 bases, leaving 12 bases between them. This CDR3 has 14 residues. The CDR3 DNA is TGTGCCAGCAGTCTCATCAGAAGTAATCAGCCCCAGCATTTT. Its translation: CASSLIRSNQPQHF.

In its sample, this clonotype was seen a few times. The J gene is TRBJ2-1, the V gene TRBV20-1; 14 nucleotides line up with TRBD2. CDR3 length: 15 amino acids. The V gene end was trimmed by 6 bases and the J gene end by 8 bases; junction bases not matched to a gene: 9. Germline-derived CDR1 and CDR2 are DFQATT and SNEGSKA (reference sequence). CDR3 loop: CSAEVGTSGSDEQFF. CDR3 nucleotides: TGCAGTGCCGAGGTCGGGACTAGCGGGAGCGATGAGCAGTTCTTC.

The rearrangement joins TRBV20-1 to TRBJ2-7, with D perhaps TRBD1 (6 bases). Germline V gene sequence: CDR1 DFQATT, CDR2 SNEGSKA (reference sequence). The germline V and J ends were trimmed by 3 bases and 5 bases, with 8 bases remaining between them. CDR3 length: 11 residues. The CDR3 spells CSASQGNEQYV. In DNA, the CDR3 is TGCAGTGCTAGTCAGGGGAACGAGCAGTACGTC.

This clonotype was picked up many times. The rearrangement uses TRBV5-1 and TRBJ2-1; 10 nucleotides agree with TRBD2. The J segment lost 14 bases and the V segment lost 4 bases, leaving 9 bases of the junction unmatched. The CDR3 sequence is 13 residues long. From germline, CDR1 is SGHRS and CDR2 YFSETQ. The CDR3 loop reads CASSTGVTSGKFF. CDR3 coding DNA: TGCGCCAGCAGCACCGGCGTAACTAGCGGGAAGTTCTTC.

This clonotype was found a few times. The chain has TRBV29-1 and TRBJ2-3; 8 nucleotides align to TRBD1. The CDR3 length is 16 residues. J gave up 1 base and V 1 base, and 7 bases lay outside the gene matches. Germline CDR1 SQVTM, CDR2 ANQGSEA. The CDR3 here is CSVEGQGAGGTDTQYF. CDR3 coding DNA: TGCAGCGTTGAAGGGCAGGGGGCCGGAGGCACAGATACGCAGTATTTT.

CDR3 sequence: CSVVSLSGNTIYF. CDR3 DNA sequence: TGCAGCGTTGTTTCCCTCTCTGGAAACACCATATATTTT. The chain combines TRBV29-1 with TRBJ1-3; no clear D gene. Per germline, CDR1 SQVTM and CDR2 ANQGSEA. This CDR3 comprises 13 residues. The V end lost 4 bases, the J end lost 0 bases, and 7 bases lay between the germline ends.

This clonotype turned up a few times. The chain joins TRBV11-3 to TRBJ2-4, with 11 bases matching TRBD1. V shed 5 bases, J shed 8 bases, and the junction held 8 bases outside the gene matches. Germline V gene data show CDR1 as SGHNT and CDR2 as YENEEA. This CDR3 region has 15 residues. CDR3 DNA sequence: TGTGCCAGCAGCCCAACCGGGACAGGGGGAGACATTCAGTACTTC. It codes for CASSPTGTGGDIQYF.

This clonotype was counted between two and nine times. The chain carries TRBV7-9 and TRBJ2-3, with D tentatively TRBD2 (6 bases). The CDR3 has 14 residues. In germline, CDR1 is SEHNR, CDR2 FQNEAQ (reference sequence). Trimming removed 8 bases at V and 5 bases at J, with 17 bases between. The DNA of the CDR3 is TGTGCCAGCCGCCATTCCGGGACTCTAGATACGCAGTATTTT. It codes for CASRHSGTLDTQYF.

This clonotype was observed a handful of times. V is TRBV2 and J is TRBJ1-1, with 8 bases aligning to TRBD1. The CDR3 totals 14 residues. V lost 8 bases and J lost 1; bases outside the gene matches: 6. Germline V CDR1 and CDR2: SNHLY, FYNNEI. CDR3 sequence reads: CASGQGQRNTEAFF. CDR3 nucleotide sequence: TGTGCCAGCGGACAGGGCCAAAGGAACACTGAAGCTTTCTTT. Combining the CDR3 with reference TRBV2 and TRBJ1-1 gives the whole variable domain EPEVTQTPSHQVTQMGQEVILRCVPISNHLYFYWYRQILGQKVEFLVSFYNNEISEKSEIFDDQFSVERPDGSNFTLKIRSTKLEDSAMYFCASGQGQRNTEAFFGQGTRLTVV.

The chain links TRBV5-1 to TRBJ1-1; no definite D call. The CDR3 runs 17 residues. Deletions cut 4 bases from V and 0 bases from J, with 19 bases between. Looked up from germline, CDR1 is SGHRS and CDR2 is YFSETQ. The CDR3 sequence: CASSRFSGLGMNTEAFF. In DNA, the CDR3 is TGCGCCAGCAGCCGTTTTTCAGGATTAGGTATGAACACTGAAGCTTTCTTT. The full variable domain, in which reference TRBV5-1 and TRBJ1-1 provide the parts outside the CDR3, is KAGVTQTPRYLIKTRGQQVTLSCSPISGHRSVSWYQQTPGQGLQFLFEYFSETQRNKGNFPGRFSGRQFSNSRSEMNVSTLELGDSALYLCASSRFSGLGMNTEAFFGQGTRLTVV.

This clonotype has just a few counts. The J gene is TRBJ2-4, the V gene TRBV7-2, with D possibly matching TRBD2 (6 bases). This CDR3 is 14 amino acids long. The V end lost 2 bases, the J end lost 6 bases, and 11 bases lay between the germline ends. Germline V CDR1 and CDR2: SGHTA, FQGNSA. The CDR3 DNA reads as TGTGCCAGCAGCTTACGGGAGAGAACAAACATTCAGTACTTC. It translates to CASSLRERTNIQYF.

This clonotype was counted between two and nine times. This sequence joins TRBV6-1 and TRBJ2-2; D gene uncertain. The CDR3 loop spans 13 amino acids. V lost 4 bases and J lost 7, with 10 bases in between. Per the germline V gene, CDR1 is MNHNS and CDR2 is SASEGT. The CDR3 loop is CASSVTNGGELFF. In DNA form, the CDR3 reads TGTGCCAGCAGTGTCACTAACGGCGGGGAGCTGTTTTTT.

This chain connects TRBV5-5 to TRBJ2-2; 9 nucleotides align to TRBD2. V dropped 7 bases and J dropped 2; count of bases not matched to a gene: 9. The CDR3 runs to 16 residues. The germline CDR1 and CDR2 sequences are SGHKS and YYEKEE (reference sequence). The CDR3: CASWGGSGRNTGELFF. The CDR3 nucleotides are TGTGCCAGCTGGGGTGGTAGCGGGAGAAACACCGGGGAGCTGTTTTTT.

This clonotype was detected only a few times. The gene calls are TRBV20-1 and TRBJ2-1; 7 bases align to TRBD2. With 5 bases clipped from V and 4 bases from J, the junction kept 14 bases outside the gene matches. Germline V gene lookup returns CDR1 DFQATT and CDR2 SNEGSKA (reference sequence). The CDR3 runs to 16 residues. The CDR3 nucleotides read TGCAGTGCTCGCGACCCTTCTAGCGGTCAATACAATGAGCAGTTCTTC. Translating gives CSARDPSSGQYNEQFF.

The chain couples TRBV5-1 to TRBJ1-1; D uncertain. Trimming took off 5 bases at V and 5 bases at J, with 13 bases between the two ends. The V gene's germline CDR1 is SGHRS and CDR2 YFSETQ. The CDR3 is made up of 13 amino acids. The CDR3 DNA reads TGCGCCAGCAGGCCCATTGGGGTTACTGAAGCTTTCTTT. This translates into CASRPIGVTEAFF.

This clonotype was detected ten times or more. The chain employs TRBV7-2 and TRBJ2-3; possibly TRBD2 for D (5 bases). There are 16 residues in the CDR3. Trimming left V 3 bases short and J 0 bases short, with 13 bases between. The germline CDR1 and CDR2 sequences are SGHTA and FQGNSA. CDR3 sequence: CASSLGSVRSTDTQYF. In DNA form, the CDR3 reads TGTGCCAGCAGCTTGGGTAGCGTGAGAAGCACAGATACGCAGTATTTT.

This clonotype was picked up a small number of times. The chain carries TRBV29-1 and TRBJ2-2; 7 positions agree with TRBD1. CDR1 and CDR2 from the germline V gene are SQVTM and ANQGSEA. The CDR3 loop spans 12 amino acids. Trimming cost V 6 bases and J 6 bases; bases outside gene matches: 4. The CDR3 DNA reads TGCAGCGTGGCCGGGACAGCCGGGGAGCTGTTTTTT. Its protein is CSVAGTAGELFF.

This chain uses TRBV30 with TRBJ2-2, with D perhaps TRBD1 or TRBD2 (5 bases each). The V end was cut by 7 bases, the J end by 8 bases, with 8 bases between. This CDR3 contains 10 residues. Germline loops: CDR1 GTSNPN, CDR2 SVGIG (reference sequence). The CDR3 spells CASWGGELFF. CDR3 bases: TGTGCCTCCTGGGGGGGGGAGCTGTTTTTT.

This clonotype was detected only a few times. This chain uses TRBV10-1 with TRBJ2-1; possible D gene TRBD1, 6 bases. V gave up 8 bases and J gave up 5 bases, with 13 bases separating them. Germline V gives CDR1 WNHNN, CDR2 SYGVQD (reference sequence). This CDR3 spans 13 amino acids. The CDR3 nucleotides read TGCGCCAGCGCCGAGGCAGGGGACAATGAGCAGTTCTTC. Its translation is CASAEAGDNEQFF.

The table lists this clonotype with a count of one. The CDR3 sequence is CASSSRGWERGFYEQYV. The CDR3 DNA sequence: TGTGCCAGCAGCTCCCGCGGATGGGAGAGGGGGTTTTACGAGCAGTACGTC. The chain is built from TRBV28 and TRBJ2-7, with D tentatively TRBD1 (6 bases). V was clipped by 6 bases and J by 4 bases, with 25 bases between them. Germline assignment: CDR1 MDHEN and CDR2 SYDVKM. This CDR3 is 17 amino acids long.

V gene TRBV11-2 combines with J gene TRBJ2-5; D uncertain. CDR3 length: 13 residues. V lost 8 bases to trimming and J lost 0 bases, with 10 bases between them. CDR1 is SGHAT and CDR2 is FQNNGV in the germline V gene. As DNA, the CDR3 is TGTGCCAGCTCCGCTCCCTACCAAGAGACCCAGTACTTC. This encodes CASSAPYQETQYF.

The chain is built from TRBV5-1 and TRBJ2-3; D may be TRBD2 (6 bases). CDR1 and CDR2 (germline): SGHRS, YFSETQ. V was cut by 4 bases and J by 0 bases, with 15 bases left in between. This CDR3 comprises 16 residues. CDR3 nucleotide sequence: TGCGCCAGCAGCCCGGAAGGGACTTCTAGCACAGATACGCAGTATTTT. Translated: CASSPEGTSSTDTQYF.

V gene TRBV6-5 combines with J gene TRBJ2-7; D unclear. Germline CDR1 reads MNHEY; CDR2 reads SVGAGI. This CDR3 spans 14 amino acids. The V end was cut by 6 bases, the J end by 2 bases, with 14 bases between. The CDR3 coding sequence is TGTGCCAGCAGCTACGCTGAGCAGCCCTACGAGCAGTACGTC. Its translation: CASSYAEQPYEQYV.

This chain joins TRBV9 and TRBJ2-3; the D gene could be TRBD1 or TRBD2 (5 bases each). Germline assignment: CDR1 SGDLS and CDR2 YYNGEE. The germline V and J ends were trimmed by 5 bases and 9 bases, with 19 bases remaining between them. The CDR3 covers 14 residues. The CDR3, as DNA: TGTGCCAGCAGTTACCCCGGGACCATCAGCACGCAGTATTTT. Amino acid sequence: CASSYPGTISTQYF.

There are a few counts of this clonotype. This sequence joins TRBV27 and TRBJ2-3; perhaps TRBD2 as D (6 bases). V was clipped by 2 bases and J by 1 base, with 16 bases between them. This CDR3 has 17 amino acids. Per the germline V gene, CDR1 is MNHEY and CDR2 is SMNVEV (reference sequence). The CDR3 spells CASSLVRAGRGTDTQYF. CDR3 bases: TGTGCCAGCAGTTTAGTAAGGGCGGGGAGAGGCACAGATACGCAGTATTTT.